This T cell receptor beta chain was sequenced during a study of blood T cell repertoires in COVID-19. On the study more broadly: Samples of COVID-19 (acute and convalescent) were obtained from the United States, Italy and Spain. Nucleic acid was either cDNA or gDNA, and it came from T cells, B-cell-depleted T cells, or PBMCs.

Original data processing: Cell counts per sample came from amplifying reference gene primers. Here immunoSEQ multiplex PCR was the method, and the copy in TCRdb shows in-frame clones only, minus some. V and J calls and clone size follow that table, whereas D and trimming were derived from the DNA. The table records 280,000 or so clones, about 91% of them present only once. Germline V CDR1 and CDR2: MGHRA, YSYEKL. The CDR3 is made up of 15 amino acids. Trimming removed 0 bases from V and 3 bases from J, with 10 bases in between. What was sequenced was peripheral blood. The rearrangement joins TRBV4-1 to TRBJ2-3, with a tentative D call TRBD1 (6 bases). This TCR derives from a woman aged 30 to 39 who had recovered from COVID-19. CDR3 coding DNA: TGCGCCAGCAGCCAAGATTGGCAGGGGACAGATACGCAGTATTTT. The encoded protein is CASSQDWQGTDTQYF.